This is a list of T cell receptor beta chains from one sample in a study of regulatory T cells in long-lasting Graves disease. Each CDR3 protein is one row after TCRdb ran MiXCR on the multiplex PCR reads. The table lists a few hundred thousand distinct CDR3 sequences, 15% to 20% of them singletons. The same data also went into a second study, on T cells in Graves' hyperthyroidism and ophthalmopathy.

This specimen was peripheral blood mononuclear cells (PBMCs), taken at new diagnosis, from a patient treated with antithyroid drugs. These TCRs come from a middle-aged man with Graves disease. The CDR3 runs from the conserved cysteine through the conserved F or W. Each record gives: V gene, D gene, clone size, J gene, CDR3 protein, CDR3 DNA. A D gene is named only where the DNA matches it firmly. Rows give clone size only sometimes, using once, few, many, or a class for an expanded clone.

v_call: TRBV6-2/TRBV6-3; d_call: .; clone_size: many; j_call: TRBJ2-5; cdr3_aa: CASSGGGTQYF; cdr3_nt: TGTGCCAGCAGTGGAGGAGGGACCCAGTACTTC
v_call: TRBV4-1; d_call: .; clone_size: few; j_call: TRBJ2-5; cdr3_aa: CASSQAAAKTQYF; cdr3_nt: TGCGCCAGCAGCCAAGCGGCTGCAAAGACCCAGTACTTC
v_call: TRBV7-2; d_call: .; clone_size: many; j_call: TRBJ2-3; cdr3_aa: CASSLALSGSYTDTQYF; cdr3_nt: TGTGCCAGCAGCTTAGCCCTCAGCGGGTCTTACACAGATACGCAGTATTTT
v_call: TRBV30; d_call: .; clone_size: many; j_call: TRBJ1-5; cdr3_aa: CAWSVGEQQPQHF; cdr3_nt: TGTGCCTGGAGTGTCGGGGAACAACAGCCCCAGCATTTT
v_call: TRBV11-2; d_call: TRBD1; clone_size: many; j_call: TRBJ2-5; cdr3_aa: CASSVTGGQETQYF; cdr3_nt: TGTGCCAGCAGCGTAACAGGGGGTCAAGAGACCCAGTACTTC
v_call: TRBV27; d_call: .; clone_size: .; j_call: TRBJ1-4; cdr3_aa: CASRPILSISTNEKLFF; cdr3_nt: TGTGCCAGCAGACCAATTTTATCGATATCAACTAATGAAAAACTGTTTTTT
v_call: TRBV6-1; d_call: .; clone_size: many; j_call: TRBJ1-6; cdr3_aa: CASSETDAYSPLHF; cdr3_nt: TGTGCCAGCAGCGAGACAGATGCTTACTCACCCCTCCACTTT
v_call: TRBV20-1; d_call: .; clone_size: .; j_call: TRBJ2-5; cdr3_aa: CSARDQGRKTQYF; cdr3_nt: TGCAGTGCTAGAGATCAGGGTAGGAAGACCCAGTACTTC
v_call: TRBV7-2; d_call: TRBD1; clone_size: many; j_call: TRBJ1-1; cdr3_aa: CASSWGQPNTEAFF; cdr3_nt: TGTGCCAGCAGCTGGGGACAGCCCAACACTGAAGCTTTCTTT
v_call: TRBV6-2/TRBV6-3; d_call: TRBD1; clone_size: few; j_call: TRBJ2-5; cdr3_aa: CASRRTGGGRAETQYF; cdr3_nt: TGTGCCAGCAGGCGTACAGGGGGCGGTCGGGCGGAGACCCAGTACTTC
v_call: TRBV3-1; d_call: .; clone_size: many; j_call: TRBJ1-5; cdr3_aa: CASSQSYSNQPQHF; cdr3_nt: TGTGCCAGCAGCCAGAGTTATAGCAATCAGCCCCAGCATTTT
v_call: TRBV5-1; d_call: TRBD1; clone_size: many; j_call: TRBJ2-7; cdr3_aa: CASSEQGASVYEQYF; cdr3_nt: TGCGCCAGCAGCGAGCAGGGGGCCTCCGTCTACGAGCAGTACTTC
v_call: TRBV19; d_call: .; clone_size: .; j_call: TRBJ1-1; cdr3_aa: CASRLYGRTNTEAFF; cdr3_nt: TGTGCCAGTAGGCTTTACGGCAGGACGAACACTGAAGCTTTCTTT